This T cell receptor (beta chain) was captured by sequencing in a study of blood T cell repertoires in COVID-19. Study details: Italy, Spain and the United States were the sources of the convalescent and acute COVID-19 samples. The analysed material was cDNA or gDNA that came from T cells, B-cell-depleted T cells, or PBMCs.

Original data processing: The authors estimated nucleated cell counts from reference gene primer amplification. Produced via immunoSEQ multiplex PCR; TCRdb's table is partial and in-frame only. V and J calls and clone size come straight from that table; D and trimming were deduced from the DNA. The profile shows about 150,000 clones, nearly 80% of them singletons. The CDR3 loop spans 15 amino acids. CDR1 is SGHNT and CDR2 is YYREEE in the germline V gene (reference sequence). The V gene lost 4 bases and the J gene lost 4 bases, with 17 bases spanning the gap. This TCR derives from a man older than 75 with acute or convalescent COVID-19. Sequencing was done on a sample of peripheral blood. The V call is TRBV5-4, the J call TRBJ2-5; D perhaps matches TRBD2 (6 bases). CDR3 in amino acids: CASSPPMTGGETQYF. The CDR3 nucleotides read TGTGCCAGCAGCCCCCCGATGACCGGGGGAGAGACCCAGTACTTC.